Following are 30 T cell receptor beta chains from one sample sequenced in a study of Graves' ophthalmopathy and Graves' hyperthyroidism. RNA served as the template for amplifying TCR beta CDR3 regions. HTBI primers were employed in first-round RT-PCR, then a second-round multiplex PCR followed. TCRdb fed the multiplex PCR reads into MiXCR, producing one record per CDR3 protein. The sample contains about 370,000 distinct CDR3 sequences, approximately 18% of which appear only once. Sequencing was carried out using peripheral blood. These receptors were obtained from an adult woman with stable Graves' hyperthyroidism.

There are many counts of this clonotype. The chain has TRBV20-1 and TRBJ1-1; D perhaps matches TRBD1 (5 bases). Germline values: CDR1 DFQATT, CDR2 SNEGSKA (reference sequence). V was cut by 2 bases and J by 7 bases, with 20 bases left in between. This CDR3 is 15 amino acids long. CDR3 nucleotides: TGCAGTGCTAGAATACAGGCCCGGCTTAGGGATGAAGCTTTCTTT. It codes for CSARIQARLRDEAFF.

V and J are TRBV2 and TRBJ2-5, with D unresolved. The length of the CDR3 is 14 residues. V dropped 1 base and J dropped 2 bases, with 8 bases sitting between them. Germline CDR1 SNHLY, CDR2 FYNNEI. The CDR3 protein is CASSEEAVQETQYF. The CDR3 DNA reads as TGTGCCAGCAGTGAAGAGGCTGTTCAAGAGACCCAGTACTTC.

This clonotype appeared many times. The chain carries TRBV30 and TRBJ2-7, with D perhaps matching TRBD1 or TRBD2 (5 bases each). The germline V and J ends were trimmed by 4 bases and 0 bases, with 16 bases remaining between them. CDR1 and CDR2 from the germline V gene are GTSNPN and SVGIG (reference sequence). The CDR3 runs to 15 residues. The CDR3 coding sequence is TGTGCCTGGATGAGCGGACAACCCGGCTCCTACGAGCAGTACTTC. Encoded protein: CAWMSGQPGSYEQYF.

Ten or more counts support this clonotype. The J gene is TRBJ2-5, the V gene TRBV24-1; D could derive from TRBD1 or TRBD2 (6 bases each). Trimming removed 1 base at V and 2 bases at J, with 10 bases between. CDR1 and CDR2 (germline): KGHDR, SFDVKD. CDR3 size: 15 residues. CDR3 sequence reads: CATSDFGGLQETQYF. Here the CDR3 DNA reads TGTGCCACCAGTGATTTCGGGGGCCTGCAAGAGACCCAGTACTTC.

This clonotype was detected ten times or more. V and J are TRBV30 and TRBJ1-3; TRBD1 aligns across 7 bases. The germline gives CDR1 GTSNPN, CDR2 SVGIG (reference sequence). This CDR3 has 14 residues. Losses at the gene ends were 5 bases for V and 0 bases for J; bases not matched to a gene: 4. This chain's CDR3 is CAWQTGTSGNTIYF. Written as DNA, the CDR3 is TGTGCCTGGCAGACAGGGACCTCTGGAAACACCATATATTTT.

This clonotype occurred many times. The chain recombines TRBV28 with TRBJ1-1; 8 bases fit TRBD1. CDR3 length: 13 amino acids. CDR1 is MDHEN, CDR2 SYDVKM, per germline. The trim removed 8 bases at V and 5 bases at J, leaving 7 bases unmatched. CDR3 coding DNA: TGTGCCAGCCAAACACAGGGGGGAACTGAAGCTTTCTTT. It yields the protein CASQTQGGTEAFF.

J is TRBJ2-2 and V is TRBV27; perhaps TRBD2 as D (5 bases). Trimming removed 6 bases at V and 4 bases at J, with 21 bases between. This CDR3 comprises 17 residues. Germline V gene sequence: CDR1 MNHEY, CDR2 SMNVEV (reference sequence). CDR3 sequence reads: CASSPGSSFGITGELFF. CDR3 sequence (DNA): TGTGCCAGCAGCCCCGGGTCTTCATTCGGGATCACCGGGGAGCTGTTTTTT.

CDR3 amino acids: CASSSGTGGFGEQYF. The CDR3 DNA sequence: TGTGCCAGCAGCTCCGGGACAGGGGGCTTCGGCGAGCAGTACTTC. The J gene is TRBJ2-7, the V gene TRBV6-1; TRBD1 agrees at 12 bases. Trimming at V came to 6 bases and at J to 6 bases, leaving 9 bases not matched to a gene. The CDR3 runs 15 residues. Germline V lookup: CDR1 MNHNS, CDR2 SASEGT.

This clonotype was seen ten or more times. The rearrangement uses TRBV6-4 and TRBJ2-7; 11 positions agree with TRBD2. Germline V gene lookup returns CDR1 MRHNA and CDR2 SNTAGT. V trimming: 6 bases; J trimming: 5 bases; junction bases outside the gene matches: 15. This CDR3 has 17 amino acids. Here the CDR3 DNA reads TGTGCCAGCAGGCGACAGCCATCCGGGACTAGCGGTAACGAGCAGTACTTC. It is translated as CASRRQPSGTSGNEQYF.

This clonotype was seen ten or more times. The chain has TRBV10-3 and TRBJ2-5; D not certain. V lost 0 bases and J lost 2, with 4 bases in between. Per germline, CDR1 ENHRY and CDR2 SYGVKD. CDR3 length: 13 amino acids. The CDR3 DNA is TGTGCCATCAGTGAGTCCAGACAAGAGACCCAGTACTTC. Its protein product is CAISESRQETQYF.

A remark on this clonotype: A single base separates this from a much larger clone, so it may be a read error. The chain uses TRBV29-1 and TRBJ1-1; no clear D. CDR3 length: 12 amino acids. Per germline, CDR1 SQVTM and CDR2 ANQGSEA. Trimming cost V 6 bases and J 2 bases, with 10 bases left between them. For the CDR3, the DNA is TGCAGCGTAGTACGGGGAAACACTGAAGCTTTCTTT. Amino acids: CSVVRGNTEAFF.

At least ten counts were recorded for this clonotype. The chain uses TRBV24-1 and TRBJ2-7; perhaps TRBD1 as D (5 bases). The V end was cut by 2 bases, the J end by 6 bases, with 13 bases between. From germline, CDR1 is KGHDR and CDR2 SFDVKD. This CDR3 contains 14 residues. The CDR3 coding sequence is TGTGCCACCAGTGATTCACAGGTAGGCGGCGAGCAGTACTTC. Residues: CATSDSQVGGEQYF.

The table lists this clonotype with many counts. The chain couples TRBV2 to TRBJ1-2, with TRBD1 identical over 8 bases. The V gene end was trimmed by 5 bases and the J gene end by 8 bases; junction bases not matched to a gene: 7. In germline, CDR1 is SNHLY, CDR2 FYNNEI. The CDR3 is 13 residues long. CDR3 residues: CASSFRTGQGYTF. In nucleotides, the CDR3 is TGTGCCAGCAGTTTCCGGACAGGGCAGGGCTACACCTTC.

This clonotype has a count of ten or more. CDR3 protein: CASSPGGRIYGYTF. The CDR3 region has the DNA TGTGCCAGCAGCCCCGGGGGCAGAATCTATGGCTACACCTTC. The rearrangement joins TRBV12-3 or TRBV12-4 to TRBJ1-2; D might be TRBD1 (6 bases). The CDR3 has 14 residues. Trimming shortened V by 6 bases and J by 4 bases, and 15 bases separated the two germline ends.

This clonotype was detected many times. One junction end does not reproduce the germline sequence, and a read error may be involved. The chain is built from TRBV28 and TRBJ2-4; D is perhaps TRBD1 (6 bases). Germline-derived CDR1 and CDR2 are MDHEN and SYDVKM. The CDR3 extends over 14 amino acids. The CDR3 DNA is TGTGCCAGCAGCCCTAAGGACAGAAAAAACATTAAGTACTTC. It is translated as CASSPKDRKNIKYF.

This clonotype has ten or more counts. Here the CDR3 reads CASSVPGIETQYF. CDR3 DNA sequence: TGTGCCAGCAGCGTCCCCGGCATAGAGACCCAGTACTTC. The rearrangement joins TRBV7-2 to TRBJ2-5, with D hard to call. Germline-derived CDR1 and CDR2 are SGHTA and FQGNSA. Trimming removed 5 bases from V and 4 bases from J, with 11 bases in between. The CDR3 has 13 amino acids.

The sample holds a few counts of this clonotype. The chain employs TRBV29-1 and TRBJ1-1, with D unresolved. Germline CDR1 reads SQVTM; CDR2 reads ANQGSEA. Trimming stripped 6 bases from V and 5 bases from J, with 10 bases between. The CDR3 length is 11 residues. Here the CDR3 reads CSVRERTEAFF. CDR3 DNA: TGCAGCGTCCGGGAACGAACTGAAGCTTTCTTT.

J is TRBJ2-7 and V is TRBV30, with TRBD1 identical over 8 bases. V was clipped by 3 bases and J by 3 bases; unmatched bases: 10. The CDR3 runs 15 residues. From germline, CDR1 is GTSNPN and CDR2 SVGIG (reference sequence). CDR3 nucleotides: TGTGCCTGGAGAAAGAAGGACAGGGTCAGCTACGAGCAGTACTTC. Amino acids: CAWRKKDRVSYEQYF.

The sample holds many counts of this clonotype. V usage is TRBV12-3 or TRBV12-4 and J usage is TRBJ1-1, with D hard to call. V lost 0 bases and J lost 1, with 15 bases in between. The CDR3 has 17 residues. CDR3 protein: CASSLASWAGANTEAFF. For the CDR3, the DNA is TGTGCCAGCAGTTTAGCCTCGTGGGCAGGCGCGAACACTGAAGCTTTCTTT.

This clonotype has ten or more counts. V and J are TRBV27 and TRBJ2-7, with D tentatively TRBD2 (6 bases). Germline V gene lookup returns CDR1 MNHEY and CDR2 SMNVEV (reference sequence). Trimming cost V 4 bases and J 1 base, with 8 bases left between them. This CDR3 has 13 amino acids. The CDR3 loop is CASSWRDSYEQYF. CDR3 bases: TGTGCCAGCAGTTGGCGGGATTCCTACGAGCAGTACTTC.

This sequence joins TRBV25-1 and TRBJ2-7, with 8 bases fitting TRBD1. With 3 bases clipped from V and 2 bases from J, the junction kept 9 bases outside the gene matches. CDR1 and CDR2 from the germline V gene are MGHDK and SYGVNS. CDR3 length equals 16 residues. The DNA of the CDR3 is TGTGCCAGCAGTGATCAAAAGACAGGGGCCACCTACGAGCAGTACTTC. This gives the protein CASSDQKTGATYEQYF.

This clonotype appeared a few times. With a much larger clone just one base away, this may be a read error. The rearrangement uses TRBV5-1 and TRBJ1-1; the D is unclear. Trimming removed 0 bases from V and 1 base from J, with 7 bases in between. Germline V gene data show CDR1 as SGHRS and CDR2 as YFSETQ. The CDR3 totals 14 residues. The CDR3 DNA reads TGCGCCAGCAGCTTGGTTCCATGGAACACTGAAGCTTTCTTT. It specifies CASSLVPWNTEAFF.

The sample holds many counts of this clonotype. The J gene is TRBJ1-1, the V gene TRBV10-3; 7 nucleotides match TRBD1. From germline, CDR1 is ENHRY and CDR2 SYGVKD. V gave up 3 bases and J gave up 10 bases; unmatched junction bases: 8. The length of the CDR3 is 13 residues. The DNA for the CDR3 is TGTGCCATCAGTGACCCTGACAGGGATCTAGCTTTCTTT. This sequence encodes CAISDPDRDLAFF.

This clonotype has only one observation. This could be a read error, since a much larger clone is one nucleotide away. The J gene is TRBJ1-1, the V gene TRBV28; D perhaps matches TRBD1 (6 bases). This CDR3 has 14 residues. The germline gives CDR1 MDHEN, CDR2 SYDVKM. The CDR3 DNA is TGTGCCAGCAGTTTATTCGGGGGGGACACTGAAGCTCTCTTT. Protein product: CASSLFGGDTEALF.

V gene TRBV7-8 combines with J gene TRBJ1-2; D may be TRBD1 (6 bases). This CDR3 is 17 amino acids long. V was pared by 1 base and J by 6 bases, with 21 bases between. The V gene's germline CDR1 is SGHVS and CDR2 FQNEAQ. In nucleotides, the CDR3 is TGTGCCAGCAGCTTAGTCCTTACATCGACAGGTTGGGATGGCTACACCTTC. Amino acids: CASSLVLTSTGWDGYTF.

This clonotype has at least ten counts. The CDR3 region has the DNA TGTGCCATCAGTGACGGGAGCGAGCAGTACTTC. Protein product: CAISDGSEQYF. The V gene is TRBV10-3, the J gene TRBJ2-7; weak D call: TRBD2 (6 bases). Germline V lookup: CDR1 ENHRY, CDR2 SYGVKD. The CDR3 runs 11 residues. V gave up 3 bases and J gave up 6 bases, with 6 bases separating them.

Ten or more counts support this clonotype. The chain links TRBV19 to TRBJ2-7; 7 bases are shared with TRBD2. Germline V CDR1 and CDR2: LNHDA, SQIVND (reference sequence). V trimming: 6 bases; J trimming: 5 bases; junction bases outside the gene matches: 7. The CDR3 is made up of 13 amino acids. The CDR3 protein is CASRRESQDEQYF. As DNA, the CDR3 is TGTGCCAGTAGGCGGGAGAGTCAAGACGAGCAGTACTTC.

This clonotype was observed many times. This sequence joins TRBV28 and TRBJ1-5; 8 nucleotides agree with TRBD1. Germline values: CDR1 MDHEN, CDR2 SYDVKM. This CDR3 has 14 residues. V lost 3 bases to trimming and J lost 7 bases; unmatched junction nucleotides: 5. For the CDR3, the DNA is TGTGCCAGCAGTTTTCGGACAGGGTTCCAGCCCCAGCATTTT. It codes for CASSFRTGFQPQHF.

This clonotype came up many times. The chain employs TRBV19 and TRBJ1-5; D is unresolved. The CDR3 is 16 residues long. The V and J ends lost 3 bases and 3 bases respectively, with 15 bases between them. Germline assignment: CDR1 LNHDA and CDR2 SQIVND (reference sequence). This chain's CDR3 is CASSIWPVGINQPQHF. The CDR3 coding sequence is TGTGCCAGTAGTATTTGGCCAGTCGGAATCAATCAGCCCCAGCATTTT.

The table lists this clonotype with many counts. The V and J genes are TRBV19 and TRBJ1-5; TRBD1 might be the D (5 bases). Germline values: CDR1 LNHDA, CDR2 SQIVND (reference sequence). Deletions cut 7 bases from V and 6 bases from J, with 19 bases between. The CDR3 is 15 amino acids. The CDR3: CASTPRAGSIQPQHF. As DNA, the CDR3 is TGTGCCAGTACCCCCCGGGCAGGGAGTATTCAGCCCCAGCATTTT. Based on the CDR3 plus reference TRBV19 and TRBJ1-5, the full variable domain is DGGITQSPKYLFRKEGQNVTLSCEQNLNHDAMYWYRQDPGQGLRLIYYSQIVNDFQKGDIAEGYSVSREKKESFPLTVTSAQKNPTAFYLCASTPRAGSIQPQHFGDGTRLSIL.